Listed here is a single TCR beta chain. CDR1 and CDR2 from the germline V gene are GTSNPN and SVGIG (reference sequence). The CDR3 covers 18 residues. V was pared by 3 bases and J by 1 base, with 10 bases of the junction left unmatched. The sample belongs to a study of blood T cell repertoires in COVID-19. Background on the study: Researchers got acute and convalescent COVID-19 samples from the United States, Italy and Spain. The analysed material was cDNA or gDNA that came from T cells, B-cell-depleted T cells, or PBMCs.

Original processing notes: Estimation of nucleated cell counts was performed using reference gene primer amplification. The method was immunoSEQ multiplex PCR; TCRdb's version includes in-frame clones alone and lacks a portion of them. The D gene and trimming were derived from the DNA, and the V and J assignments and clone size from that table. Of 230,000 or so clones detected, 83% appear once; the ten largest clones hold around 7.9%. The chain links TRBV30 to TRBJ2-3, with TRBD2 identical over 13 bases. This clonotype was sampled from a middle-aged man with active or convalescent COVID-19. The material sequenced was peripheral blood. The CDR3 DNA reads TGTGCCTGGAGACCACTAGCGGGAGGGCCCTCTGGCACAGATACGCAGTATTTT. Residues: CAWRPLAGGPSGTDTQYF. The variable domain in full, completed from reference TRBV30 and TRBJ2-3, reads SQTIHQWPATLVQPVGSPLSLECTVEGTSNPNLYWYRQAAGRGLQLLFYSVGIGQISSEVPQNLSASRPQDRQFILSSKKLLLSDSGFYLCAWRPLAGGPSGTDTQYFGPGTRLTVL.